The entry below describes one T cell receptor beta chain. Isolated per sample were at least 6 million PBMCs. This record belongs to a study of blood T cells in healthy people across ages. Primed by a sample-barcoded 5' primer and a J-beta primer mix, a second PCR proceeded for about 6 to 12 cycles. Per sample, CDR3-containing paired-end reads numbered at least 3 million. In TCRdb, the 5' RACE reads were re-called with MiXCR into one record per CDR3 protein. The data hold approximately 940,000 distinct CDR3 sequences, with roughly 43% observed a single time. CDR1 is DFQATT and CDR2 is SNEGSKA in the germline V gene (reference sequence). The CDR3 sequence is 14 residues long.

The source material was blood. This chain uses TRBV20-1 with TRBJ2-1, with D hard to call. Matching the DNA end better, TRBJ2-7 makes the J call doubtful. The receptor was derived from a man aged 30-40 years in good health. CDR3: CSARVRNSYNEQYF. Here the CDR3 DNA reads TGCAGTGCTAGAGTGCGGAACTCCTACAATGAGCAGTACTTC.